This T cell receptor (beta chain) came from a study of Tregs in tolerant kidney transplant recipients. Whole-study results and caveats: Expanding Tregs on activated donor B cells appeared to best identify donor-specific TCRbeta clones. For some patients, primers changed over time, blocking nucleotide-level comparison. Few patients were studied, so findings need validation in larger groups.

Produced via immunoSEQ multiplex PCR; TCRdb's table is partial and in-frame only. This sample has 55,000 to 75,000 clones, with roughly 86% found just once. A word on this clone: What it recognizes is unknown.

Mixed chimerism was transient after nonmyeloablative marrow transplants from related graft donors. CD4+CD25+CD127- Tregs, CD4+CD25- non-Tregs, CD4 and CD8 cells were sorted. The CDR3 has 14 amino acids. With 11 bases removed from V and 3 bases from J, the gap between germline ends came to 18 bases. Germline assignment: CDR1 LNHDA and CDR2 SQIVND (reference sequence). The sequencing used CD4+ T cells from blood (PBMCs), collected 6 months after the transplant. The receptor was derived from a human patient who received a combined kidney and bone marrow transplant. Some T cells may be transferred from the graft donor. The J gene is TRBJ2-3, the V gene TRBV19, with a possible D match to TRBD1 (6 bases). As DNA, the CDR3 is TGTGCCTCTGACGTCAGGGGTGGAACAGATACGCAGTATTTT. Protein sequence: CASDVRGGTDTQYF.